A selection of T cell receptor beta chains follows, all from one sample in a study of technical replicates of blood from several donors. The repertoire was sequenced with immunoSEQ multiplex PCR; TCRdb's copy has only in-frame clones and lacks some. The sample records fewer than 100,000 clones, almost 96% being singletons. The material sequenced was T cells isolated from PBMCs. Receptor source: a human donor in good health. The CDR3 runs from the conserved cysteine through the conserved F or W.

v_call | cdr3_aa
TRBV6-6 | CASSYFRDRAYEQYF
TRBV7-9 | CMPTTYRSDSPLHF
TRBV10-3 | CAISETGSINQPQHF
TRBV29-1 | CSVEGAGQPQHF
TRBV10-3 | CAISEWGQGTTEAFF
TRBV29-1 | CSVEVSLAVNTGELFF
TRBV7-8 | CASSPMAGMVEAFF
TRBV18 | CASSIGTSGIDEQFF
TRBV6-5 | CASSHDRNNSPLHF
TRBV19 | CASSLTGYDYNYGYTF
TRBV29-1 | CSVHGSGLQGEQFF
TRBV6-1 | CASSGVEGSSYEQYF
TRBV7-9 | CASSIPRQGGLTQYF
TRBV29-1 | CSVVVWRSNTGELFF
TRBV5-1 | CASSFRDTISPNTEAFF
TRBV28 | CASVLRNTEAFF
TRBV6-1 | CASSERGKGEREKLFF
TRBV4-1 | CASSSIAGLSYNEQFF
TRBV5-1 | CASSAGTRLYEQYF
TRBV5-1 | CASSLAGTSGEAFF
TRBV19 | CASRGPSFGLAGIYEQYF
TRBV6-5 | CASSYSTSGSNREQYF
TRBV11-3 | CASSLTGGVDEQFF
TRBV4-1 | CASSQDQEGGGTDTQYF
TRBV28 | CASSLFGTGQETQYF
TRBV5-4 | CASSLVADTQYF
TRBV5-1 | CASQLGQGNEKLFF
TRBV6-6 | CATALGSGANVLTF
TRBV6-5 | CASRGGFSGNTIYF
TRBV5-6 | CASSQAGPRIRSQYF
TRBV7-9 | CASSSRDSLYERQYF
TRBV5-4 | CASSLLAGVQETQYF